These T cell receptor beta chains were read from a single sample in a study of T cell responses to AZD1222 COVID-19 vaccine. Using immunoSEQ multiplex PCR, the repertoire was profiled, and TCRdb retains in-frame clones only, with some absent. The sample has more than 95,000 clones; 75% to 90% are singletons. The starting material was peripheral blood, obtained on day 0 of AZD1222 vaccination. These receptor sequences come from an adult in good health. Both conserved end residues are part of each CDR3. D genes are given only for firm matches. Only some rows state a clone size, as once, few, many or a class for expanded clones.

abundance,len,j_gene,v_gene,d_gene,CDR3nt,CDR3aa
once,13,TRBJ2-3,TRBV10-3,NA,TGTGCCATCAGTGATCAAGAAGTACGTACGCAGTATTTT,CAISDQEVRTQYF
NA,14,TRBJ2-3,TRBV5-5,NA,TGTGCCAGCAGCCCCGAATACGCGAGAGATACGCAGTATTTT,CASSPEYARDTQYF
NA,15,TRBJ2-1,TRBV7-8,NA,TGTGCCAGCAGCGAGAGGGGAGGGGGCTACAATGAGCAGTTCTTC,CASSERGGGYNEQFF
NA,15,TRBJ2-2,TRBV19,NA,TGTGCCAGTAATCGGGTGGCGGGTAACACCGGGGAGCTGTTTTTT,CASNRVAGNTGELFF
NA,15,TRBJ2-3,TRBV6-5,TRBD2,TGTGCCAGCGGATCTAGCGGGAGCGGCACAGATACGCAGTATTTT,CASGSSGSGTDTQYF
NA,13,TRBJ1-2,TRBV5-4,TRBD1,TGTGCCGGATACAGGGGGAAGAACTATGGCTACACCTTC,CAGYRGKNYGYTF
NA,15,TRBJ2-3,TRBV5-5,TRBD2,TGTGCCAGCAGCTTTTTCGTTAGCGGGGGGATGACGCAGTATTTT,CASSFFVSGGMTQYF
once,16,TRBJ2-5,TRBV6-2/TRBV6-3,TRBD1,TGTGCCAGCAGTCGGCGGGACAGGGGGAAACAAGAGACCCAGTACTTC,CASSRRDRGKQETQYF
NA,16,TRBJ2-2,TRBV5-5,NA,TGTGCCAGCAGGGGTCGGGACACTTTGAACACCGGGGAGCTGTTTTTT,CASRGRDTLNTGELFF
NA,15,TRBJ1-6,TRBV5-5,NA,TGTGCCAGCAGCTTCCGGGACACTTTTAATTCACCCCTCCACTTT,CASSFRDTFNSPLHF
NA,14,TRBJ2-7,TRBV18,TRBD1,TGTGCCAGCTCAAGCCGGACAGGGAGTTACGAGCAGTACTTC,CASSSRTGSYEQYF
NA,12,TRBJ1-1,TRBV6-2/TRBV6-3,NA,TGTGCCAGCAGTTACGGGGGGGGAGTACCTTTCTTT,CASSYGGGVPFF
NA,12,TRBJ1-1,TRBV18,NA,TGTGCCAGCTCACCACTGAGCACTGAAGCTTTCTTT,CASSPLSTEAFF
NA,15,TRBJ2-1,TRBV27,TRBD2,TGTGCCAGCACCAAGGGACTAGCGGGAGTCGGGTCGCAGTTCTTC,CASTKGLAGVGSQFF
once,15,TRBJ1-6,TRBV5-1,TRBD1,TGCGCCAGCAGCTCCACCGGGACAGGGGATTCACCCCTCCACTTT,CASSSTGTGDSPLHF
few,14,TRBJ2-1,TRBV4-3,TRBD2,TGCGCCAGCAGCCAAGATTGGGGGAGGGGTGAGCAGTTCTTC,CASSQDWGRGEQFF
once,12,TRBJ2-2,TRBV7-9,NA,TGTGCCAGCAGCTTAGTTGGCCGGGAGCTGTTTTTT,CASSLVGRELFF